A single sample is the source of the 21 T cell receptor beta chains below, sequenced in a study of blood T cell repertoires in COVID-19. Sequencing was performed with immunoSEQ multiplex PCR; in TCRdb, only in-frame clones are kept and a portion is missing. The data hold some 200,000 clones, with around 80% observed a single time. Sequencing was performed on peripheral blood. These receptors were collected from a young man with active or convalescent COVID-19.

The chain employs TRBV5-1 and TRBJ2-3; D possibly corresponds to TRBD2 (6 bases). Trimming left V 0 bases short and J 0 bases short, with 8 bases between. CDR3 size: 15 residues. Germline CDR1 is SGHRS and CDR2 is YFSETQ. CDR3 protein: CASSLVRGSTDTQYF. The CDR3 nucleotides are TGCGCCAGCAGCTTGGTTCGGGGGAGCACAGATACGCAGTATTTT.

The V gene is TRBV4-1, the J gene TRBJ2-2, with 7 positions matching TRBD1. V lost 7 bases, J lost 4 bases, and 12 bases stayed unmatched. Germline values: CDR1 MGHRA, CDR2 YSYEKL. The CDR3 extends over 16 amino acids. In DNA form, the CDR3 reads TGCGCCAGCACCTTAGCCCCTTGGACAGGCACCGGGGAGCTGTTTTTT. This gives the protein CASTLAPWTGTGELFF.

The chain employs TRBV11-3 and TRBJ2-7; TRBD2 is a possible D gene (6 bases). The CDR3 covers 16 residues. CDR1 and CDR2 from the germline V gene are SGHNT and YENEEA. Trimming stripped 0 bases from V and 1 base from J, with 13 bases between. CDR3 bases: TGTGCCAGCAGCTTAGATCACGGGACTTTGTCCTACGAGCAGTACTTC. Residues: CASSLDHGTLSYEQYF. The full variable domain, completed using reference TRBV11-3 and TRBJ2-7, is EAGVVQSPRYKIIEKKQPVAFWCNPISGHNTLYWYLQNLGQGPELLIRYENEEAVDDSQLPKDRFSAERLKGVDSTLKIQPAELGDSAVYLCASSLDHGTLSYEQYFGPGTRLTVT.

The chain recombines TRBV6-6 with TRBJ1-2; D possibly corresponds to TRBD1 (6 bases). V was trimmed by 0 bases and J by 4 bases, leaving 12 bases between them. The CDR3 covers 15 residues. Per the germline V gene, CDR1 is MNHNY and CDR2 is SVGAGI (reference sequence). CDR3 in amino acids: CASSYSRGGGYGYTF. Here the CDR3 DNA reads TGTGCCAGCAGTTACTCCCGGGGAGGGGGCTATGGCTACACCTTC.

The chain employs TRBV28 and TRBJ2-2, with TRBD2 as a possible D gene (6 bases). V was shortened by 3 bases and J by 2 bases, with 10 bases between the two germline ends. The CDR3 spans 15 residues. Germline V lookup: CDR1 MDHEN, CDR2 SYDVKM. CDR3 sequence: CASSFTGANTGELFF. In nucleotides, the CDR3 is TGTGCCAGCAGTTTTACGGGAGCAAACACCGGGGAGCTGTTTTTT.

V is TRBV11-2 and J is TRBJ2-7; 8 positions match TRBD2. This CDR3 comprises 17 residues. Per germline, CDR1 SGHAT and CDR2 FQNNGV. The ends lost 4 bases at V and 5 bases at J; junction bases unmatched: 16. This chain's CDR3 is CASSSLIRGGRDNEQYF. CDR3 bases: TGTGCCAGCAGCTCGCTGATTCGGGGGGGGAGGGACAACGAGCAGTACTTC.

V usage is TRBV5-8 and J usage is TRBJ1-5; D perhaps matches TRBD1 (5 bases). In germline, CDR1 is SGHTS, CDR2 YDEGEE. The V gene lost 3 bases and the J gene lost 7 bases, with 17 bases spanning the gap. There are 15 residues in the CDR3. The CDR3 loop is CASSSGRVRGQPQHF. The CDR3 nucleotides read TGTGCCAGCAGCTCCGGCAGGGTGAGAGGACAGCCCCAGCATTTT.

This chain links TRBV19 with TRBJ1-2; tentatively, D is TRBD1 (6 bases). CDR1 LNHDA and CDR2 SQIVND come from the germline V gene (reference sequence). Trimming removed 3 bases at V and 1 base at J, with 12 bases between. The CDR3 is 15 amino acids. In DNA, the CDR3 is TGTGCCAGTAGTATGGGGGCAGTGATTAACTATGGCTACACCTTC. Translated: CASSMGAVINYGYTF.

CDR3 loop: CASARGGASYNEQFF. The DNA of the CDR3 is TGTGCCAGCGCCCGAGGGGGGGCCAGTTACAATGAGCAGTTCTTC. This sequence joins TRBV9 and TRBJ2-1; a possible D gene is TRBD2 (7 bases). With 7 bases removed from V and 4 bases from J, the gap between germline ends came to 18 bases. The CDR3 runs to 15 residues. CDR1 is SGDLS and CDR2 is YYNGEE in the germline V gene.

This CDR3 is CAISFSGTYYNEQFF. The CDR3 coding sequence is TGTGCCATCAGTTTTTCCGGGACTTACTACAATGAGCAGTTCTTC. The genes are TRBV10-3 and TRBJ2-1; the D gene is possibly TRBD2 (6 bases). Trimming took 5 bases from V and 3 from J, leaving 14 bases between them. The germline V gene has CDR1 ENHRY and CDR2 SYGVKD. The CDR3 has 15 residues.

The chain combines TRBV29-1 with TRBJ1-1; no clear D gene. CDR3 length: 12 residues. Germline V gene sequence: CDR1 SQVTM, CDR2 ANQGSEA. V was trimmed by 3 bases and J by 1 base, leaving 6 bases between them. The CDR3 bases are TGCAGCGTTGAGGAGGGGAACACTGAAGCTTTCTTT. It translates to CSVEEGNTEAFF.

The V gene is TRBV12-5, the J gene TRBJ1-5; no definite D call. Germline V gene sequence: CDR1 LGHNT, CDR2 FRNRAP. The V end was cut by 2 bases, the J end by 4 bases, with 3 bases between. The CDR3 totals 12 residues. This chain's CDR3 is CASGLPNQPQHF. The CDR3, as DNA: TGTGCTAGTGGTTTGCCTAATCAGCCCCAGCATTTT.

This rearrangement joins TRBV9 to TRBJ2-7; 9 bases align to TRBD1. V shed 3 bases, J shed 1 base, and the junction held 8 bases outside the gene matches. This CDR3 comprises 16 residues. The germline V gene encodes CDR1 SGDLS and CDR2 YYNGEE. The CDR3 loop is CASSASPGQGSYEQYF. The CDR3 DNA sequence: TGTGCCAGCAGCGCTTCTCCGGGACAGGGTTCCTACGAGCAGTACTTC. Looking up the rest from reference TRBV9 and TRBJ2-7 gives the full variable domain: DSGVTQTPKHLITATGQRVTLRCSPRSGDLSVYWYQQSLDQGLQFLIQYYNGEERAKGNILERFSAQQFPDLHSELNLSSLELGDSALYFCASSASPGQGSYEQYFGPGTRLTVT.

The gene calls are TRBV5-6 and TRBJ2-5, with D hard to call. The CDR3 is made up of 12 amino acids. V lost 1 base to trimming and J lost 5 bases, with 6 bases between them. Germline loops: CDR1 SGHDT, CDR2 YYEEEE. For the CDR3, the DNA is TGTGCCAGCAGCTTGATCGCGGAGACCCAGTACTTC. It translates to CASSLIAETQYF.

This clone was observed once. This chain joins TRBV10-3 and TRBJ1-1; D gene ambiguous. Trimming shortened V by 0 bases and J by 7 bases, and 9 bases separated the two germline ends. The CDR3 contains 13 residues. Germline CDR1 and CDR2: ENHRY and SYGVKD. CDR3 protein: CAISESPGNEAFF. The CDR3 nucleotides read TGTGCCATCAGTGAGTCGCCGGGGAATGAAGCTTTCTTT.

J is TRBJ2-5 and V is TRBV10-3, with TRBD2 matching over 14 bases. The CDR3 has 16 amino acids. V gave up 4 bases and J gave up 4 bases; unmatched junction bases: 5. Germline assignment: CDR1 ENHRY and CDR2 SYGVKD. CDR3 in DNA: TGTGCCATCAGTGCGACTAGCGGGGGGGCCGGAGAGACCCAGTACTTC. This translates into CAISATSGGAGETQYF.

This sequence joins TRBV19 and TRBJ1-2, with 8 nucleotides matching TRBD1. CDR3 length equals 12 residues. Looked up from germline, CDR1 is LNHDA and CDR2 is SQIVND (reference sequence). The V segment lost 6 bases and the J segment 8 bases; nucleotides outside the gene matches: 5. In DNA, the CDR3 is TGTGCCAGTAGGGACAGGGAGGGCGGCTACACCTTC. Translated, it gives CASRDREGGYTF. The full variable domain, rest sourced from reference TRBV19 and TRBJ1-2, is DGGITQSPKYLFRKEGQNVTLSCEQNLNHDAMYWYRQDPGQGLRLIYYSQIVNDFQKGDIAEGYSVSREKKESFPLTVTSAQKNPTAFYLCASRDREGGYTFGSGTRLTVV.

The chain has TRBV5-6 and TRBJ1-6; D unclear. Germline CDR1 and CDR2: SGHDT and YYEEEE. There are 17 residues in the CDR3. Trimming cost V 4 bases and J 4 bases, with 18 bases left between them. The CDR3 coding sequence is TGTGCCAGCAGCGCACCTCCCTCGAGGAAGTATAATTCACCCCTCCACTTT. This codes for CASSAPPSRKYNSPLHF.

As to this clone: Other DNA sequences in the same sample also yield this CDR3. The chain has TRBV28 and TRBJ1-4, with D unclear. This CDR3 has 15 amino acids. Germline CDR1 and CDR2: MDHEN and SYDVKM. V was clipped by 3 bases and J by 0 bases, with 8 bases between them. CDR3: CASSFEGATNEKLFF. DNA for the CDR3: TGTGCCAGCAGTTTCGAGGGAGCAACTAATGAAAAACTGTTTTTT.

The chain joins TRBV4-3 to TRBJ1-5; D gene ambiguous. The CDR3 runs 16 residues. Trimming stripped 0 bases from V and 6 bases from J, with 15 bases between. Germline V gene data show CDR1 as LGHNA and CDR2 as YSLEER. CDR3 amino acids: CASSQEWRQVGQPQHF. The DNA for the CDR3 is TGCGCCAGCAGCCAAGAGTGGAGGCAGGTGGGTCAGCCCCAGCATTTT.

This chain connects TRBV24-1 to TRBJ1-1; D unclear. Germline CDR1 is KGHDR and CDR2 is SFDVKD. This CDR3 comprises 13 residues. V lost 2 bases and J 4 bases, leaving 7 bases between the germline ends. In DNA form, the CDR3 reads TGTGCCACCAGTGATTCGGGGTTCACTGAAGCTTTCTTT. Translating gives CATSDSGFTEAFF.